This T cell receptor beta chain originates from a study of T cell responses to AZD1222 COVID-19 vaccine. Broader study findings: Clonal diversity may have been underestimated in mostly white British donors. Nearly half of spike-specific TCRs reportedly target unmutated variant regions. Vaccination with two AZD1222 doses was followed by a rise in Spike-specific TCR breadth and depth. CD4 TCRs covered the whole spike, strongest at regions 160-218 and 743-854.

Sequencing was performed with immunoSEQ multiplex PCR; in TCRdb, only in-frame clones are kept and a portion is missing. Of some 120,000 clones in the sample, roughly 87% were seen once. The CDR3 runs to 13 residues. The V gene lost 4 bases and the J gene lost 6 bases, with 13 bases spanning the gap. Per germline, CDR1 MNHEY and CDR2 SMNVEV (reference sequence). Of note for this clone: The antigen is undetermined.

This sample comprised peripheral blood, obtained on day 0 of AZD1222 vaccination. This sequence originates from an adult in good health. This sequence joins TRBV27 and TRBJ2-7; the D gene is possibly TRBD2 (6 bases). The CDR3 region is CASSWGGDLEQYF. The CDR3 DNA reads TGTGCCAGCAGTTGGGGAGGAGATCTCGAGCAGTACTTC.